Described below is a single TCR beta chain sequence and its context. What it binds is unknown. Per germline, CDR1 MGHDK and CDR2 SYGVNS. With 5 bases removed from V and 5 bases from J, the gap between germline ends came to 12 bases. This CDR3 spans 13 amino acids. These data are taken from a study of long-term antiretroviral therapy in people with HIV. Whole-study results and caveats: Dominant in the repertoire at all time points were clones expanded before ART. Blood collection from about 2004 to 2017 possibly occurred under older ART regimens.

Researchers report immunoSEQ v3.0 was run at survey level. The repertoire was sequenced with immunoSEQ multiplex PCR; TCRdb's copy has only in-frame clones and lacks some. The repertoire holds 15,000 to 20,000 clones, with approximately 82% as singletons. The clonotype originates from a woman between 45 and 65 years old with HIV. Here the sequenced sample was unsorted PBMCs, taken 0.5 years before starting antiretroviral therapy. The V gene is TRBV25-1, the J gene TRBJ2-5; maybe TRBD2 (6 bases). CDR3 sequence: CASSIEAGETQYF. Here the CDR3 DNA reads TGTGCCAGCAGTATAGAGGCGGGGGAGACCCAGTACTTC.